This TCR beta chain came from a study of beta chain features in type 1 diabetes. Germline V lookup: CDR1 SGHTA, CDR2 FQGNSA. Trimming shortened V by 5 bases and J by 7 bases, and 11 bases separated the two germline ends. The CDR3 contains 12 residues. One heparinised blood draw, averaging about 100 mL, came from each donor. Of the isolated RNA, all was reverse transcribed, and so the sequenced material was expressed TCRB transcripts. Clones were sequenced by immunoSEQ multiplex PCR, and TCRdb holds only the in-frame ones, with some missing. The sample yields around 430,000 clones, 30% seen once. The source material was naive CD4+ T cells from blood. This receptor was identified in a man between 18 and 35 years old in good health. The chain links TRBV7-2 to TRBJ2-5; D unresolved. The DNA for the CDR3 is TGTGCCAGCAGCCGGGCCCACGGGACCCAGTACTTC. This gives the protein CASSRAHGTQYF.